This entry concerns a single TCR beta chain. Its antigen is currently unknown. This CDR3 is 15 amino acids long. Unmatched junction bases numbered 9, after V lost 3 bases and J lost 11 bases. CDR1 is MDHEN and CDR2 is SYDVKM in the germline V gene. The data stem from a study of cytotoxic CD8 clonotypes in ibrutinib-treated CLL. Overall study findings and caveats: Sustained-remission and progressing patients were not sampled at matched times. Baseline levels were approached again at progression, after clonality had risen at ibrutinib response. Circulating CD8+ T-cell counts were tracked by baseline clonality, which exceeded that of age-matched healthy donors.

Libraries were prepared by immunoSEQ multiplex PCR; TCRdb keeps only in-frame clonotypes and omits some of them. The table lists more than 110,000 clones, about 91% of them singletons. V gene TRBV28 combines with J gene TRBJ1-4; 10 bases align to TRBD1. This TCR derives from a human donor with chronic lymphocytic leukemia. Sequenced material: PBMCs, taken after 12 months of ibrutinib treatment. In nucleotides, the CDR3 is TGTGCCAGCAGTTTCTACGGGACAGGGGTGGGGAAACTGTTTTTT. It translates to CASSFYGTGVGKLFF.